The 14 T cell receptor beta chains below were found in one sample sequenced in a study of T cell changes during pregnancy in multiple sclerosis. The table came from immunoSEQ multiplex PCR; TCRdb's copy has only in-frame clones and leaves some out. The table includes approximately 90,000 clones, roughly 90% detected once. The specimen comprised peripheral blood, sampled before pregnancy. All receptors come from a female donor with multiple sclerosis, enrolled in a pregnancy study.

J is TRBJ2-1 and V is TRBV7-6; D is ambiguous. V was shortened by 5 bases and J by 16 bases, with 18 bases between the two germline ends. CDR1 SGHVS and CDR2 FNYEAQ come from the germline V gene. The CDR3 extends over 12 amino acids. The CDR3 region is CASSQIGLVPFF. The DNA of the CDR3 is TGTGCCAGCAGCCAAATCGGGTTGGTGCCATTCTTC.

CDR3 nucleotide sequence: TGTGCCTGGAGTGCGGGAGCAACCTACGAGCAGTACTTC. It encodes CAWSAGATYEQYF. The chain carries TRBV30 and TRBJ2-7, with TRBD2 as a possible D gene (6 bases). Germline CDR1 reads GTSNPN; CDR2 reads SVGIG (reference sequence). V lost 1 base and J 2 bases, leaving 9 bases between the germline ends. This CDR3 has 13 amino acids.

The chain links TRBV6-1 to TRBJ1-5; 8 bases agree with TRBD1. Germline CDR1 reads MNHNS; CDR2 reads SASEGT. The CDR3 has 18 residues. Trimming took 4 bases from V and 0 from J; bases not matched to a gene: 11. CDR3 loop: CASSALQGALNSNQPQHF. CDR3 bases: TGTGCCAGCAGTGCGCTTCAGGGGGCTCTAAATAGCAATCAGCCCCAGCATTTT.

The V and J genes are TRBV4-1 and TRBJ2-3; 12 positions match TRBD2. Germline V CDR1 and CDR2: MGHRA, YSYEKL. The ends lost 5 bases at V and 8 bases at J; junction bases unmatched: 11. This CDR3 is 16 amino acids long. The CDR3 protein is CASSDSSSGGVGTQYF. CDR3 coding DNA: TGCGCCAGCAGCGACAGCTCTAGCGGGGGGGTGGGTACGCAGTATTTT.

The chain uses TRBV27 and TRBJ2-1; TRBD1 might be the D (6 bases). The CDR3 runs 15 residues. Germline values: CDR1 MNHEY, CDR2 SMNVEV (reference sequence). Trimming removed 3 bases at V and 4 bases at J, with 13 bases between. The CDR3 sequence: CASSFPDRKYNEQFF. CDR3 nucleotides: TGTGCCAGCAGTTTCCCGGACAGAAAATACAATGAGCAGTTCTTC.

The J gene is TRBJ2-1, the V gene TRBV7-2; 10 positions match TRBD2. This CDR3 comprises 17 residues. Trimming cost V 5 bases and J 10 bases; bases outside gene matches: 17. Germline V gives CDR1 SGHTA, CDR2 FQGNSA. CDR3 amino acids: CASSLGPGLARLGEQFF. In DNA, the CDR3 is TGTGCCAGCAGCCTAGGGCCGGGACTAGCGAGGTTAGGGGAGCAGTTCTTC.

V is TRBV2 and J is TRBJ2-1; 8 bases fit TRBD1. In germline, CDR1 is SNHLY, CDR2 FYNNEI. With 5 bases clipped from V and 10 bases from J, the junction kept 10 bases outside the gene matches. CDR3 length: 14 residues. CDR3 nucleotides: TGTGCCAGCAGTCTTCGGAGGGGACAGGCCGAGCAGTTCTTC. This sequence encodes CASSLRRGQAEQFF.

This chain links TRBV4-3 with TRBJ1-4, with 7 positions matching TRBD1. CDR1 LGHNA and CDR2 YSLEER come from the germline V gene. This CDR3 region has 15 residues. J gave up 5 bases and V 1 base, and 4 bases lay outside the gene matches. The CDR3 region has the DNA TGCGCCAGCAGCCAAGTAGGGGGCCTCAATGAAAAACTGTTTTTT. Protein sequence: CASSQVGGLNEKLFF.

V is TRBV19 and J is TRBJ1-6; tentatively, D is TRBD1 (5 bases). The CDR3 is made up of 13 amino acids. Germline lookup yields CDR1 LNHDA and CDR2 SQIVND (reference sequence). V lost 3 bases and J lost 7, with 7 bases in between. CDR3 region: CASSMTVNSPLHF. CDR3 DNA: TGTGCCAGTAGTATGACAGTAAATTCACCCCTCCACTTT.

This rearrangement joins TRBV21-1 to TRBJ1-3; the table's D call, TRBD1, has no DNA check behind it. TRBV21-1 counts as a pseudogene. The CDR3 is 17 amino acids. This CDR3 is CASSKVRQWAIWNTIYF. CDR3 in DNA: TGTGCCAGCAGCAAAGTAAGGCAGTGGGCCATTTGGAACACCATATATTTT.

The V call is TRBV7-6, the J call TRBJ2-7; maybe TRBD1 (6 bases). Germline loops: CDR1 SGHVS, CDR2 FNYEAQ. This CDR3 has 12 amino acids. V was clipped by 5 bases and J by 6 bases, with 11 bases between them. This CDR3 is CASSPDRSEQYF. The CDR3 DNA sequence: TGTGCCAGCAGCCCTGACAGGAGCGAGCAGTACTTC.

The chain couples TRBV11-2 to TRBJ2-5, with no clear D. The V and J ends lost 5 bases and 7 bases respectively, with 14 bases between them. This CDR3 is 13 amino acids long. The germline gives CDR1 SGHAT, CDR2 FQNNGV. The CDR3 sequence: CASSPRGILTQYF. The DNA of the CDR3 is TGTGCCAGCAGCCCCCGCGGTATCTTGACCCAGTACTTC. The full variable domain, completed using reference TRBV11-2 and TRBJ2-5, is EAGVAQSPRYKIIEKRQSVAFWCNPISGHATLYWYQQILGQGPKLLIQFQNNGVVDDSQLPKDRFSAERLKGVDSTLKIQPAKLEDSAVYLCASSPRGILTQYFGPGTRLLVL.

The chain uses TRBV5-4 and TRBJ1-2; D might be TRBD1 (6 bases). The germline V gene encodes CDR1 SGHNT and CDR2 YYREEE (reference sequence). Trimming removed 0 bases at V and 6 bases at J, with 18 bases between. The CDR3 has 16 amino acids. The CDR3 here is CASSLGAGAGSDGYTF. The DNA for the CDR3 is TGTGCCAGCAGCTTGGGGGCAGGGGCGGGTTCGGATGGCTACACCTTC.

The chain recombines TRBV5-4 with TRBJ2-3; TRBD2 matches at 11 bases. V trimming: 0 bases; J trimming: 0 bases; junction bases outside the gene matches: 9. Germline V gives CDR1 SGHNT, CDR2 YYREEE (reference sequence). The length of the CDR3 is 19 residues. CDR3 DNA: TGTGCCAGCAGCTTGGGGGCTAGCGGGGGGAACCCTAGCACAGATACGCAGTATTTT. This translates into CASSLGASGGNPSTDTQYF.